This T cell receptor (beta chain) was profiled in a study of shared clonotypes between healthy human individuals. Whole-study context: Aged 18 to 49, the donors were a couple of women and a few men. There were three CD4 naive, three CD4 memory, two CD8 naive and one CD8 memory plates per donor. Study results and limitations: Estimated clonotype richness was generally higher in naive than memory subsets.

The CDR3 spans 15 residues. Trimming left V 2 bases short and J 3 bases short, with 10 bases between. CDR1 MNHEY and CDR2 SMNVEV come from the germline V gene (reference sequence). As to this clone: The antigen remains undetermined.

Clones were read by immunoSEQ multiplex PCR, and TCRdb kept only the in-frame ones, dropping some. The data hold a few million clones, with approximately 95% observed a single time. This TCR derives from a man younger than 35 in good health. Some clones in this sample may be carry-over from other donors' samples. Sequenced input: naive CD4+ T cells from PBMCs. Subset: CD45RA+ positively selected. V gene TRBV27 combines with J gene TRBJ2-2, with a weak D call TRBD2 (6 bases). This CDR3 reads CASSLAGLYTGELFF. The CDR3 DNA follows: TGTGCCAGCAGTTTAGCGGGACTTTACACCGGGGAGCTGTTTTTT.